This TCR beta chain emerged from a study of cytomegalovirus exposure and HLA in healthy donors. With 60 Vbeta and 13 Jbeta primers, the PCR was carried out. Sequenced by immunoSEQ multiplex PCR; TCRdb stores in-frame clones only, minus some. The table has 55,000 to 70,000 clones, approximately 80% seen once. Germline loops: CDR1 SEHNR, CDR2 FQNEAQ (reference sequence). The CDR3 contains 15 residues. V shed 5 bases and J 8 bases; nucleotides not matched to a gene: 6. Sequencing used PBMCs. This sequence originates from a male donor in good health and CMV-seronegative. The chain combines TRBV7-9 with TRBJ1-4, with 12 bases lining up with TRBD1. CDR3 amino acids: CASSEGQGAVEKLFF. The DNA of the CDR3 is TGTGCCAGCAGCGAGGGACAGGGGGCGGTCGAAAAACTGTTTTTT.